This T cell receptor beta chain was identified in a study of T-cell reconstitution after alpha-beta-depleted transplantation in children. This clonotype was counted many times. It was with unique molecular identifiers that the TCRbeta library was prepared. TCRdb re-called the PCR reads through MiXCR, storing one row per CDR3 protein. Of 300,000 or so distinct CDR3 sequences in the sample, approximately 9.6% are singletons; the top ten hold roughly a tenth. The ends lost 0 bases at V and 2 bases at J; junction bases unmatched: 4. Germline-derived CDR1 and CDR2 are SGDLS and YYNGEE. The CDR3 consists of 15 residues.

This sequence joins TRBV9 and TRBJ2-7, with 8 bases aligning to TRBD2. This TCR derives from a human donor who donated a stem cell graft to a child with SCID. The starting material was PBMCs from the stem cell graft donor, obtained from the stem cell graft. The CDR3 DNA follows: TGTGCCAGCAGCGTAGAAAGCGGGGGAACCTACGAGCAGTACTTC. Translated: CASSVESGGTYEQYF.